The clone carrying this T cell receptor (beta chain) was seen a few times. This CDR3 is built from 13 residues. Deletions cut 6 bases from V and 5 bases from J, with 11 bases between. Germline values: CDR1 GTSNPN, CDR2 SVGIG (reference sequence). The protocol was immunoSEQ multiplex PCR, while the TCRdb copy is restricted to in-frame clones and leaves out a portion. The table lists 200,000 or so clones, around 89% of them singletons. This sample is part of a study of T cell responses to AZD1222 COVID-19 vaccine. This chain connects TRBV30 to TRBJ2-6; possibly TRBD1 for D (5 bases). This TCR derives from an adult in good health. The starting material was peripheral blood, obtained on day 0 of AZD1222 vaccination. The CDR3 region is CACQGVWANVLTF. In DNA, the CDR3 is TGTGCCTGCCAGGGTGTTTGGGCCAACGTCCTGACTTTC.